These 20 T cell receptor beta chains came from one sample sequenced in a study of CD8 T cells in ankylosing spondylitis. Study-level results: Blood from ankylosing spondylitis patients appeared to carry a characteristic roughly eight-variant TCR beta motif.

Each CDR3 protein is one row after TCRdb ran MiXCR on the 5' RACE reads. The sample has about 450,000 distinct CDR3 sequences; 25% to 30% are singletons. Their antigen targets remain unknown. The specimen was blood, either unsorted or a sorted T cell fraction (not recorded which). The receptors were sampled from a male donor with ankylosing spondylitis.

This clonotype turned up a few times. V gene TRBV2 combines with J gene TRBJ1-5; D gene ambiguous. The CDR3 loop spans 13 amino acids. Germline assignment: CDR1 SNHLY and CDR2 FYNNEI. V gave up 5 bases and J gave up 13 bases, with 18 bases separating them. The CDR3 reads CASSPFGPPVQHF. The CDR3 DNA is TGTGCCAGCAGTCCTTTCGGCCCACCAGTGCAGCATTTT.

The chain couples TRBV2 to TRBJ2-7; D gene uncertain. CDR3 size: 13 residues. The germline gives CDR1 SNHLY, CDR2 FYNNEI. V was clipped by 3 bases and J by 2 bases, with 8 bases between them. CDR3 sequence (DNA): TGTGCCAGCAGTGATAACCTACCCTACGAGCAGTACTTC. The encoded protein is CASSDNLPYEQYF.

This chain uses TRBV28 with TRBJ1-1, with D perhaps matching TRBD1 (5 bases). V gave up 7 bases and J gave up 4 bases, with 13 bases separating them. The germline V gene has CDR1 MDHEN and CDR2 SYDVKM. This CDR3 comprises 13 residues. Here the CDR3 DNA reads TGTGCCAGCACCCCCCCAGGGCGCACTGAAGCTTTCTTT. It is translated as CASTPPGRTEAFF.

This clonotype has more than one count but fewer than ten. The rearrangement uses TRBV9 and TRBJ1-2; D is ambiguous. The V gene lost 0 bases and the J gene lost 2 bases, with 11 bases spanning the gap. The CDR3 is made up of 15 amino acids. CDR1 is SGDLS, CDR2 YYNGEE, per germline. This CDR3 is CASSVDPGRNYGYTF. As DNA, the CDR3 is TGTGCCAGCAGCGTAGATCCGGGCAGAAACTATGGCTACACCTTC.

The chain combines TRBV24-1 with TRBJ1-1; tentative D call: TRBD1 (6 bases). V lost 4 bases and J 4 bases, leaving 15 bases between the germline ends. The CDR3 sequence is 15 residues long. From germline, CDR1 is KGHDR and CDR2 SFDVKD. The CDR3 DNA is TGTGCCACCAGTGACCCCCGACAGGAAGGCACTGAAGCTTTCTTT. Its protein product is CATSDPRQEGTEAFF.

The V call is TRBV10-1, the J call TRBJ2-1, with D possibly matching TRBD2 (5 bases). CDR3 length equals 10 residues. Germline V gene sequence: CDR1 WNHNN, CDR2 SYGVQD (reference sequence). Trimming took off 9 bases at V and 7 bases at J, with 7 bases between the two ends. The CDR3 is CARLVNEQFF. In DNA, the CDR3 is TGCGCCAGACTAGTGAATGAGCAGTTCTTC.

The J gene is TRBJ2-7, the V gene TRBV27; D might be TRBD2 (5 bases). The CDR3 runs 15 residues. Germline values: CDR1 MNHEY, CDR2 SMNVEV (reference sequence). V was trimmed by 3 bases and J by 1 base, leaving 13 bases between them. The CDR3 region is CASSFDGVRSYEQYF. Written as DNA, the CDR3 is TGTGCCAGCAGTTTTGACGGGGTTCGATCCTACGAGCAGTACTTC.

This clonotype was counted a few times. The chain joins TRBV5-1 to TRBJ1-2, with 8 bases fitting TRBD1. Per the germline V gene, CDR1 is SGHRS and CDR2 is YFSETQ. Unmatched junction bases numbered 9, after V lost 4 bases and J lost 4 bases. The CDR3 contains 15 residues. CDR3 in amino acids: CASSVDRGEIYGYTF. The CDR3 DNA follows: TGCGCCAGCAGCGTTGACAGGGGAGAGATCTATGGCTACACCTTC.

This sequence joins TRBV20-1 and TRBJ2-5; maybe TRBD2 (6 bases). Germline lookup yields CDR1 DFQATT and CDR2 SNEGSKA (reference sequence). This CDR3 spans 11 amino acids. This CDR3 reads CSGRGQETQYF. CDR3 bases: TGCAGCGGGAGAGGTCAAGAGACCCAGTACTTC.

This chain links TRBV10-3 with TRBJ1-3, with D possibly TRBD1 on 6 matching bases. The germline V gene encodes CDR1 ENHRY and CDR2 SYGVKD. Trimming removed 2 bases at V and 0 bases at J, with 8 bases between. This CDR3 has 15 residues. The CDR3 bases are TGTGCCATCAGTGAGGGACAGCGCTCTGGAAACACCATATATTTT. It encodes CAISEGQRSGNTIYF.

The table lists this clonotype with a few counts. The chain uses TRBV6-2 or TRBV6-3 and TRBJ2-2; 11 bases line up with TRBD2. With 8 bases clipped from V and 8 bases from J, the junction kept 10 bases outside the gene matches. CDR3 size: 15 residues. The germline gives CDR1 MNHEY, CDR2 SVGEGT. The CDR3 sequence: CASSQLAGVGGELFF. CDR3 in DNA: TGTGCCAGCTCTCAACTAGCGGGAGTAGGTGGGGAGCTGTTTTTT.

As DNA, the CDR3 is TGTGCCAGCAGCTTTTCAGAATTCTATGGCTACACCTTC. This encodes CASSFSEFYGYTF. This chain links TRBV7-9 with TRBJ1-2; D gene unclear. The length of the CDR3 is 13 residues. The V gene lost 3 bases and the J gene lost 4 bases, with 9 bases spanning the gap. The germline V gene has CDR1 SEHNR and CDR2 FQNEAQ (reference sequence).

The table lists this clonotype with a few counts. J is TRBJ1-2 and V is TRBV5-5; 7 nucleotides match TRBD1. Looked up from germline, CDR1 is SGHKS and CDR2 is YYEKEE (reference sequence). Trimming cost V 1 base and J 4 bases; bases outside gene matches: 4. This CDR3 is built from 14 residues. DNA for the CDR3: TGTGCCAGCAGCTTGTGGGACAGTGGCTATGGCTACACCTTC. Its translation is CASSLWDSGYGYTF.

The sample holds a few counts of this clonotype. The chain couples TRBV11-2 to TRBJ2-3; D gene ambiguous. CDR3 length: 14 amino acids. V shed 3 bases and J shed 3 bases, with 10 bases lying between them. Germline-derived CDR1 and CDR2 are SGHAT and FQNNGV. In DNA, the CDR3 is TGTGCCAGCAGCTTTTCATTAGGGACAGATACGCAGTATTTT. This sequence encodes CASSFSLGTDTQYF.

The rearrangement links TRBV20-1 to TRBJ2-5, with D perhaps TRBD2 (6 bases). Germline CDR1 reads DFQATT; CDR2 reads SNEGSKA (reference sequence). CDR3 length: 13 residues. V lost 3 bases and J lost 2, with 10 bases in between. CDR3 sequence reads: CSASRRGQETQYF. CDR3 sequence (DNA): TGCAGTGCTAGTAGGAGGGGACAAGAGACCCAGTACTTC.

V and J are TRBV6-1 and TRBJ1-5, with D perhaps matching TRBD1 (5 bases). Germline V gene lookup returns CDR1 MNHNS and CDR2 SASEGT. The CDR3 contains 18 residues. The germline V and J ends were trimmed by 2 bases and 3 bases, with 20 bases remaining between them. The CDR3 loop reads CASSERWVGAVSNQPQHF. The CDR3 nucleotides read TGTGCCAGCAGTGAACGTTGGGTCGGGGCCGTTTCCAATCAGCCCCAGCATTTT.

The chain carries TRBV20-1 and TRBJ1-5, with 8 bases that match TRBD1. V shed 1 base and J 6 bases; nucleotides not matched to a gene: 11. Germline loops: CDR1 DFQATT, CDR2 SNEGSKA (reference sequence). This CDR3 is built from 16 residues. DNA of the CDR3: TGCAGTGCTAGAGGGACAGGGATCCGTCGGGGTCAGCCCCAGCATTTT. It codes for CSARGTGIRRGQPQHF.

The chain joins TRBV5-1 to TRBJ1-1, with D maybe TRBD1 (6 bases). The CDR3 length is 13 residues. Germline V CDR1 and CDR2: SGHRS, YFSETQ. The ends were cut back, 3 bases at V and 7 bases at J, with 13 bases in the middle. The CDR3 DNA reads TGCGCCAGCAGCTGGCAGGGGAAGGATGAAGCTTTCTTT. Translated, it gives CASSWQGKDEAFF.

The chain links TRBV5-1 to TRBJ2-3; 7 bases match TRBD2. J was trimmed by 2 bases and V by 4 bases; bases with no gene match: 4. The CDR3 runs 14 residues. The V gene's germline CDR1 is SGHRS and CDR2 YFSETQ. CDR3 in DNA: TGCGCCAGCAGCCGGGGGGACTACACAGATACGCAGTATTTT. It codes for CASSRGDYTDTQYF.

The rearrangement uses TRBV6-5 and TRBJ2-1; TRBD1 is a possible D gene (7 bases). CDR1 and CDR2 (germline): MNHEY, SVGAGI. CDR3 length equals 17 residues. V lost 0 bases to trimming and J lost 3 bases, with 15 bases between them. The chain's CDR3 is CASSYSGIRGVYNEQFF. The CDR3 DNA reads as TGTGCCAGCAGTTACTCAGGTATCAGGGGGGTCTACAATGAGCAGTTCTTC.